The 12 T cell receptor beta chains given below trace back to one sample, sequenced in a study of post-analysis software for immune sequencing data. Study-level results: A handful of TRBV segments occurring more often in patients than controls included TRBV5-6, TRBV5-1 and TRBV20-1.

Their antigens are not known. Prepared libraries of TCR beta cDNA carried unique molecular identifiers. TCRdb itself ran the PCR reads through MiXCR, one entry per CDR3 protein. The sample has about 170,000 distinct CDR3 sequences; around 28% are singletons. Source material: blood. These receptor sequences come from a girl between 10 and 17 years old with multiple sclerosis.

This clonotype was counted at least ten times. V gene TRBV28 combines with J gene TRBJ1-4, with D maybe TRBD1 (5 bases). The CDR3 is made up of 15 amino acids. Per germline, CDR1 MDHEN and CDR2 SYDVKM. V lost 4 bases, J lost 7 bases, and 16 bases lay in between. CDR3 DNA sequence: TGTGCCAGCAGTTCCAGGGAGGAATCGGGTGAAAAACTGTTTTTT. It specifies CASSSREESGEKLFF.

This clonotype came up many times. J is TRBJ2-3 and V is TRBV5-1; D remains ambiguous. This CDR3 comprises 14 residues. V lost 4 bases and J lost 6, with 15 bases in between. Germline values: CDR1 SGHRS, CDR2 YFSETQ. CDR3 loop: CASSATGGEDTQYF. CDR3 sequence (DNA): TGCGCCAGCAGCGCGACTGGTGGAGAGGATACGCAGTATTTT.

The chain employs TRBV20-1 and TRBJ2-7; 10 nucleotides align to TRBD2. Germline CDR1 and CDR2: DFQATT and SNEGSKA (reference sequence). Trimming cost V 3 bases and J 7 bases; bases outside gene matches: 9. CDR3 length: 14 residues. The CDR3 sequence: CSASPSGSLNEQYF. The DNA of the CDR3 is TGCAGTGCTAGCCCTAGCGGGAGTCTAAATGAGCAGTACTTC.

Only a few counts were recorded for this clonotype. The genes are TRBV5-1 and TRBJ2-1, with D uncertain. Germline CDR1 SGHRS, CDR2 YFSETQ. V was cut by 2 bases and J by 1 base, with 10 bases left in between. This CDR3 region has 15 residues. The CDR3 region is CASSLDTPSYNEQFF. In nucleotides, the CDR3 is TGCGCCAGCAGCTTAGACACTCCTTCCTACAATGAGCAGTTCTTC.

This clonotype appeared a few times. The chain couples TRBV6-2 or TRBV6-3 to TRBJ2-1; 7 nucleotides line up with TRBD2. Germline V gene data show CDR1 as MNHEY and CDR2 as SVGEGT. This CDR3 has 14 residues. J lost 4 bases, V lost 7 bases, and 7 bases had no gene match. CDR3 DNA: TGTGCCAGCAACCACGGGGGACTATACAATGAGCAGTTCTTC. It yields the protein CASNHGGLYNEQFF.

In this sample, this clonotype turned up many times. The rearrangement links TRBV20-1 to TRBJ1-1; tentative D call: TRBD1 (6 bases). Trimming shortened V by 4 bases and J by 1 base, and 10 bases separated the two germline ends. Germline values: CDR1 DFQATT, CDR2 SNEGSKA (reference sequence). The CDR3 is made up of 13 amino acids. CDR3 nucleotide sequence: TGCAGTGCTATAGTACAGGGGAACACTGAAGCTTTCTTT. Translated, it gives CSAIVQGNTEAFF.

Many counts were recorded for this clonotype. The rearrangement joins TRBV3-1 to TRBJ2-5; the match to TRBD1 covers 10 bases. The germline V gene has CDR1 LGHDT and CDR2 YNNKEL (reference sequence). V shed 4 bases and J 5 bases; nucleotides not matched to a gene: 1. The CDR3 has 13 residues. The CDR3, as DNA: TGTGCCAGCAGCCTGACAGGGGGCGAGACCCAGTACTTC. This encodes CASSLTGGETQYF.

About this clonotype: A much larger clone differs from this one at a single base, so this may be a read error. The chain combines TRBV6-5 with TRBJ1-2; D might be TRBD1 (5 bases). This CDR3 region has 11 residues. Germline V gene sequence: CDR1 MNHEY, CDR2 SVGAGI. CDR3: CASGTDYDYTF. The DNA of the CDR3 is TGTGCCAGCGGGACGGACTATGACTACACCTTC.

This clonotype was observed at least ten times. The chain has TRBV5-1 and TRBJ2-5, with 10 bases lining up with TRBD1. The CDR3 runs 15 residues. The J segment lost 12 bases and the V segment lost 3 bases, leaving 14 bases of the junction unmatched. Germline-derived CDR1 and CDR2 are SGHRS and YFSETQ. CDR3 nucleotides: TGCGCCAGCAGCTCCCTCAACCCGGGACAGGGGTATAAGTACTTC. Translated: CASSSLNPGQGYKYF.

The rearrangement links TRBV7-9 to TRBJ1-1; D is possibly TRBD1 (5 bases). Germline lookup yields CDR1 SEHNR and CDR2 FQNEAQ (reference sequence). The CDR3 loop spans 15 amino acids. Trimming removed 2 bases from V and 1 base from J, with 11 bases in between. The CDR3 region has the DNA TGTGCCAGCAGCTTATTGATAGGGGAGAACACTGAAGCTTTCTTT. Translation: CASSLLIGENTEAFF.

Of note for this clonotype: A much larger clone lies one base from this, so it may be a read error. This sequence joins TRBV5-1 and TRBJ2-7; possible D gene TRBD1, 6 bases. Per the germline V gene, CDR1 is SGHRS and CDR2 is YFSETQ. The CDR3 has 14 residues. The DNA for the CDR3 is TGCGCCAGCAGCACAGGGACATTGACCTACGGGCAGTACTTC. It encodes CASSTGTLTYGQYF.

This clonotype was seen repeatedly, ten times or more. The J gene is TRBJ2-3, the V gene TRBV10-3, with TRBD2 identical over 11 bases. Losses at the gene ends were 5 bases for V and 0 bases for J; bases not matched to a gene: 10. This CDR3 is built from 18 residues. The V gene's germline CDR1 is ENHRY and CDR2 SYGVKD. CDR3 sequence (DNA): TGTGCCATCAGTTCAGAACTAGCGGGAGCAATCAGCACAGATACGCAGTATTTT. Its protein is CAISSELAGAISTDTQYF.